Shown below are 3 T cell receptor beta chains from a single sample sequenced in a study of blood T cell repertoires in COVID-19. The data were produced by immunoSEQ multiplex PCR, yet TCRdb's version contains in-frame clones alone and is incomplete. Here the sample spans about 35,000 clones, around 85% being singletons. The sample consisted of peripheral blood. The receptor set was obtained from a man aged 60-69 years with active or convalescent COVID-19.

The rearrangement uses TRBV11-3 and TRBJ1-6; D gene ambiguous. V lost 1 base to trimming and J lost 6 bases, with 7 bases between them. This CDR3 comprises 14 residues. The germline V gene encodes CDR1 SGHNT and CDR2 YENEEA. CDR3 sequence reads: CASSLGAANSPLHF. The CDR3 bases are TGTGCCAGCAGCTTAGGGGCAGCTAATTCACCCCTCCACTTT.

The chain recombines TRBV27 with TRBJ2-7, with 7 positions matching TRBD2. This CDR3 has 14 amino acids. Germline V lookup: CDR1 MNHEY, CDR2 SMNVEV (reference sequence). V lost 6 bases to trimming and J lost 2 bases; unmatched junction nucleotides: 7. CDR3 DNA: TGTGCCAGCAGCCGAGCGGGGAAACCCTACGAGCAGTACGTC. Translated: CASSRAGKPYEQYV.

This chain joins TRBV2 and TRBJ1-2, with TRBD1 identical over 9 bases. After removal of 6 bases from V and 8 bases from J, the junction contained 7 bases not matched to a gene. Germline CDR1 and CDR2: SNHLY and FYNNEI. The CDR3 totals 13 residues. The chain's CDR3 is CASSATGGLGYTF. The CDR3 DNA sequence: TGTGCCAGCAGCGCTACAGGGGGCTTAGGCTACACCTTC.